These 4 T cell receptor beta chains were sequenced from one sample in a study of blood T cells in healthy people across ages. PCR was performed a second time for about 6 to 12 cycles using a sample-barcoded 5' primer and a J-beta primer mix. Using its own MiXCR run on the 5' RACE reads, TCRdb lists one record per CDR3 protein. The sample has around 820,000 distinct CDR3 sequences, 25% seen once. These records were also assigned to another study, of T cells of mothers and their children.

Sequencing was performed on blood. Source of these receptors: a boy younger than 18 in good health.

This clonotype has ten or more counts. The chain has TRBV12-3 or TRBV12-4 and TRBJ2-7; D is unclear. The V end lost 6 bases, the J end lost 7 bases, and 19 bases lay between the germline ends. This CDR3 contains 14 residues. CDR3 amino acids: CASRHGLNLGEQYF. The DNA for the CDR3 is TGTGCCAGCAGGCATGGGCTGAACCTAGGGGAGCAGTACTTC.

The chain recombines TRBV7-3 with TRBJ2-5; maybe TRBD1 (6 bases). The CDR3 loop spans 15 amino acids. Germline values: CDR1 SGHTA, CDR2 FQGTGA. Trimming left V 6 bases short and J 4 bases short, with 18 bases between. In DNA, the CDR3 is TGTGCCAGCAGTGGAGCAGGGGCCTCGGGAGAGACCCAGTACTTC. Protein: CASSGAGASGETQYF.

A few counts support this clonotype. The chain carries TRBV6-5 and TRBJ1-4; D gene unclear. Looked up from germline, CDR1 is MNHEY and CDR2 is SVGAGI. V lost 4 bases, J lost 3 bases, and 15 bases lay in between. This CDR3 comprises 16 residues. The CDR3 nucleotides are TGTGCCAGCAGTTTTGGGTCGTACCGATCTAATGAAAAACTGTTTTTT. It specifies CASSFGSYRSNEKLFF.

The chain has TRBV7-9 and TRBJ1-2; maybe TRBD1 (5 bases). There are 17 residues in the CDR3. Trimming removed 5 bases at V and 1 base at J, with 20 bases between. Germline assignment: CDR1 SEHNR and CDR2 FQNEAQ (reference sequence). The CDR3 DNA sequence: TGTGCCAGCAGCCCGCACACGACAGACTACGTTAACTATGGCTACACCTTC. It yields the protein CASSPHTTDYVNYGYTF.